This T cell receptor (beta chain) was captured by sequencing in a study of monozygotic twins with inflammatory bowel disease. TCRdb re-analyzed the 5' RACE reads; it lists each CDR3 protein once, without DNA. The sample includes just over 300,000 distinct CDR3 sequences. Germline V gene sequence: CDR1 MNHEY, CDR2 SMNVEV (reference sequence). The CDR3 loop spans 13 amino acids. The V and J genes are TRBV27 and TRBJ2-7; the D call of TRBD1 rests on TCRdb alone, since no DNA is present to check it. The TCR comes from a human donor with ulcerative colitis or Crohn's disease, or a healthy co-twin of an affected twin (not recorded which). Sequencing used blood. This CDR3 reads CASSFRVVHEQYF.